This T cell receptor beta chain came from a study of cytomegalovirus exposure and HLA in healthy donors. Across the study: Per a later analysis, the approximately 700 first-cohort and 120 validation repertoires shared one platform.

Assay used: immunoSEQ multiplex PCR; TCRdb lists only in-frame clones, some missing. The sample lists 200,000 or so clones, 84% seen once, with 6% to 9% in the top ten. Worth noting for this clone: Its antigen is currently unknown.

Whole-study results and caveats: The classifier was said to identify cytomegalovirus status with high specificity and sensitivity. According to a subsequent analysis, TCR clusters identified in the first cohort showed a tendency to co-occur across the 100 to 150 validation repertoires. Researchers counted some 150 TCR beta chains as cytomegalovirus-associated.

The TCR sequence derives from a man aged 18 to 29 in good health and CMV-seropositive. The sequenced sample consisted of PBMCs.

The CDR3 DNA sequence: TGTGCCAGCTCACCCACCGGAGATACGCAGTATTTT. Encoded protein: CASSPTGDTQYF. The chain uses TRBV18 and TRBJ2-3; D gene ambiguous. The V and J ends lost 3 bases and 5 bases respectively, with 6 bases between them. The germline CDR1 and CDR2 sequences are KGHSH and LQKENI. The CDR3 has 12 residues.